These 10 T cell receptor beta chains came from one sample sequenced in a study of blood T cell repertoires in COVID-19. The method was immunoSEQ multiplex PCR; TCRdb's version includes in-frame clones alone and lacks a portion of them. The table records around 100,000 clones, approximately 86% of them present only once. The sequenced sample was peripheral blood. The receptors were sampled from a man in his fifties with active or convalescent COVID-19.

This clone was detected only a few times. The rearrangement links TRBV4-1 to TRBJ2-2; TRBD1 is a possible D gene (5 bases). The CDR3 runs 16 residues. Germline V gene sequence: CDR1 MGHRA, CDR2 YSYEKL. V lost 1 base to trimming and J lost 0 bases, with 9 bases between them. CDR3 residues: CASSQARVANTGELFF. DNA for the CDR3: TGCGCCAGCAGCCAAGCCAGGGTGGCGAACACCGGGGAGCTGTTTTTT.

The rearrangement uses TRBV6-4 and TRBJ2-2; 8 bases match TRBD2. The V gene's germline CDR1 is MRHNA and CDR2 SNTAGT. CDR3 length: 16 amino acids. The trim removed 0 bases at V and 10 bases at J, leaving 10 bases unmatched. Here the CDR3 reads CASSDSPSGSSEELFF. Here the CDR3 DNA reads TGTGCCAGCAGTGACTCTCCCAGCGGGAGTTCGGAGGAGCTGTTTTTT.

This clone showed up just once. The V gene is TRBV5-1, the J gene TRBJ1-4; 7 bases match TRBD1. The J segment lost 4 bases and the V segment lost 4 bases, leaving 7 bases of the junction unmatched. The CDR3 has 15 amino acids. The germline V gene encodes CDR1 SGHRS and CDR2 YFSETQ. CDR3 sequence reads: CASSAQGTLNEKLFF. CDR3 DNA: TGCGCCAGCAGCGCACAGGGGACCCTTAATGAAAAACTGTTTTTT.

The rearrangement joins TRBV13 to TRBJ2-7; maybe TRBD2 (6 bases). V lost 3 bases and J lost 6, with 12 bases in between. Germline V gene data show CDR1 as PRHDT and CDR2 as FYEKMQ (reference sequence). The length of the CDR3 is 13 residues. The CDR3 region is CASSFRGSPEQYF. The CDR3 bases are TGTGCCAGCAGCTTTCGGGGGTCGCCCGAGCAGTACTTC.

V gene TRBV11-3 combines with J gene TRBJ2-5; 13 nucleotides agree with TRBD2. CDR1 is SGHNT, CDR2 YENEEA, per germline. The CDR3 runs to 16 residues. V lost 5 bases, J lost 5 bases, and 8 bases stayed unmatched. The CDR3 DNA reads as TGTGCCAGCAGCGGGACTAGCGGGAAGGGCAGGGAGACCCAGTACTTC. Residues: CASSGTSGKGRETQYF.

The chain carries TRBV3-1 (or the pseudogene TRBV3-2) and TRBJ2-6, with D possibly TRBD1 on 6 matching bases. V was shortened by 1 base and J by 3 bases, with 16 bases between the two germline ends. CDR1 is LGHDT, CDR2 YNNKEL, per germline (reference sequence). CDR3 length: 18 amino acids. CDR3 region: CASSQGPGARVGANVLTF. The CDR3 DNA is TGTGCCAGCAGCCAAGGTCCAGGGGCGAGGGTTGGGGCCAACGTCCTGACTTTC.

The V call is TRBV2, the J call TRBJ2-6; tentative D call: TRBD2 (5 bases). CDR1 SNHLY and CDR2 FYNNEI come from the germline V gene. V was clipped by 2 bases and J by 1 base, with 12 bases between them. The CDR3 has 17 residues. The CDR3 loop is CASSENPQRSGANVLTF. CDR3 nucleotide sequence: TGTGCCAGCAGTGAAAACCCACAGCGGTCTGGGGCCAACGTCCTGACTTTC.

The chain couples TRBV7-3 to TRBJ2-3; a weak D match, TRBD1 (6 bases). CDR1 SGHTA and CDR2 FQGTGA come from the germline V gene. The V and J ends lost 5 bases and 2 bases respectively, with 11 bases between them. This CDR3 is built from 14 residues. The CDR3 DNA is TGTGCCAGCAGCGCTGGACAGATCACAGATACGCAGTATTTT. Translation gives CASSAGQITDTQYF.

The chain has TRBV5-1 and TRBJ2-1, with TRBD2 matching 12 bases. The ends lost 0 bases at V and 13 bases at J; junction bases unmatched: 11. Germline CDR1 is SGHRS and CDR2 is YFSETQ. The CDR3 is made up of 16 amino acids. The CDR3 nucleotides read TGCGCCAGCAGCTTGGCCGGGACTAGCGGGTCGGGTAGACAGTTCTTC. Protein product: CASSLAGTSGSGRQFF.

The rearrangement links TRBV6-5 to TRBJ2-7; TRBD2 matches 9 bases. Losses at the gene ends were 8 bases for V and 2 bases for J; bases not matched to a gene: 4. The V gene's germline CDR1 is MNHEY and CDR2 SVGAGI. This CDR3 is built from 13 residues. The CDR3 loop reads CASSVAGAYEQYF. DNA for the CDR3: TGTGCCAGCTCGGTAGCGGGAGCCTACGAGCAGTACTTC.